This T cell receptor beta chain appears in the sequencing data of a study of T cells in pancreatic ductal adenocarcinoma. The CDR3 sequence is 15 residues long. Germline V CDR1 and CDR2: MDHEN, SYDVKM. V lost 8 bases, J lost 7 bases, and 21 bases lay in between. TCRdb keeps only in-frame clones here, not all; method: immunoSEQ multiplex PCR. The table lists about 98,000 clones, 90% to 95% of them singletons. Selected pancreatic ductal adenocarcinoma patients had undergone surgery without neoadjuvant therapy. This receptor was identified in a human donor with pancreatic ductal adenocarcinoma. Sequenced material: PBMCs. The J gene is TRBJ1-5, the V gene TRBV28, with a weak D call TRBD1 (5 bases). The CDR3 sequence: CASSPPKPGIQPQHF. The CDR3 region has the DNA TGTGCCAGCTCTCCGCCCAAACCAGGGATACAGCCCCAGCATTTT.